This T cell receptor (beta chain) was captured by sequencing in a study of control samples from healthy donors and cancer patients. The repertoire was sequenced with immunoSEQ multiplex PCR; TCRdb's copy has only in-frame clones and lacks some. Of roughly 130,000 clones listed, about 91% are singletons. Sequencing was done on a sample of blood. This sequence was found in a man between 18 and 29 years old in good health.

The CDR3 is CASSEARGSYNSPLHF. The CDR3 nucleotides are TGTGCCAGCAGTGAAGCAAGGGGGTCCTATAATTCACCCCTCCACTTT. V and J are TRBV6-1 and TRBJ1-6, with D possibly being TRBD1 (6 bases). The germline CDR1 and CDR2 sequences are MNHNS and SASEGT. Trimming cost V 0 bases and J 1 base, with 7 bases left between them. This CDR3 has 16 residues.